The sequence of this T cell receptor (beta chain) was determined in a study of T-cell reconstitution after alpha-beta-depleted transplantation in children. Preparation of the TCRbeta library involved a method that used unique molecular identifiers. From the PCR reads, TCRdb called clonotypes with MiXCR, one entry per CDR3 protein. The table shows 450,000 to 600,000 distinct CDR3 sequences, with approximately 32% occurring only once. This clonotype was counted between two and nine times. Germline CDR1 reads SQVTM; CDR2 reads ANQGSEA. V was shortened by 8 bases and J by 5 bases, with 9 bases between the two germline ends. CDR3 size: 11 residues.

This chain links TRBV29-1 with TRBJ2-2, with unresolved D. The receptor's source is a human donor who donated a stem cell graft to a child with aplastic anemia. Sequences were derived from PBMCs from the stem cell graft donor, sampled from the stem cell graft. The CDR3 DNA follows: TGCAGCACCCAGCAAACCGGGGAGCTGTTTTTT. This codes for CSTQQTGELFF.